Below are 25 T cell receptor beta chains sequenced from a single sample in a study of control samples from healthy donors and cancer patients. Sequencing used immunoSEQ multiplex PCR; TCRdb keeps in-frame clones, though not all of them. The table includes approximately 97,000 clones, around 90% detected once. Sequencing was carried out using blood. The receptors here all came from a human donor in good health. The donor label of this sample is uncertain.

On this clone itself: Other DNA sequences from this sample encode an identical CDR3 as well. The genes are TRBV9 and TRBJ2-3; D gene uncertain. Germline CDR1 reads SGDLS; CDR2 reads YYNGEE. There are 12 residues in the CDR3. Trimming pared 4 bases from V and 6 bases from J, leaving 9 bases between. In DNA, the CDR3 is TGTGCCAGCAGCCCCCAAGGGGATACGCAGTATTTT. It encodes CASSPQGDTQYF.

The chain links TRBV5-8 to TRBJ1-5; no clear D gene. CDR3 length: 12 residues. V gave up 1 base and J gave up 4 bases, with 3 bases separating them. CDR1 is SGHTS and CDR2 is YDEGEE in the germline V gene. DNA of the CDR3: TGTGCCAGCAGCTTGTGGAATCAGCCCCAGCATTTT. As protein: CASSLWNQPQHF.

The table lists this clone with a count of one. The chain employs TRBV4-1 and TRBJ1-6; D unresolved. The germline V and J ends were trimmed by 3 bases and 7 bases, with 10 bases remaining between them. Per the germline V gene, CDR1 is MGHRA and CDR2 is YSYEKL. This CDR3 has 14 residues. DNA for the CDR3: TGCGCCAGCAGCCATACTGTGGGGAATTCACCCCTCCACTTT. Its protein product is CASSHTVGNSPLHF.

This chain links TRBV6-2 or TRBV6-3 with TRBJ1-1; TRBD1 aligns across 9 bases. J gave up 3 bases and V 5 bases, and 7 bases lay outside the gene matches. The CDR3 sequence is 15 residues long. Germline V gene lookup returns CDR1 MNHEY and CDR2 SVGEGT. In DNA form, the CDR3 reads TGTGCCAGCAGTCCCACACAGGGGGCATACACTGAAGCTTTCTTT. Its translation: CASSPTQGAYTEAFF.

This clone was counted between two and nine times. The rearrangement uses TRBV6-5 and TRBJ1-1; no clear D gene. V was pared by 6 bases and J by 7 bases, with 15 bases between. Per germline, CDR1 MNHEY and CDR2 SVGAGI. This CDR3 has 13 residues. The CDR3 nucleotides are TGTGCCAGCAGGTTAAAGGGAGTTAGTGAAGCTTTCTTT. Translation gives CASRLKGVSEAFF.

The J gene is TRBJ1-2, the V gene TRBV6-1; 9 bases line up with TRBD1. J lost 6 bases, V lost 6 bases, and 8 bases had no gene match. The CDR3 is made up of 14 amino acids. Looked up from germline, CDR1 is MNHNS and CDR2 is SASEGT. In DNA, the CDR3 is TGTGCCAGCAGACGTAATACAGGGGGCGATGGCTACACCTTC. This translates into CASRRNTGGDGYTF.

The chain combines TRBV5-1 with TRBJ2-7; no firm D call. The length of the CDR3 is 13 residues. Germline CDR1 and CDR2: SGHRS and YFSETQ. V was shortened by 1 base and J by 5 bases, with 10 bases between the two germline ends. This CDR3 reads CASSLRQNDEQYF. The CDR3, as DNA: TGCGCCAGCAGCTTGCGTCAGAACGACGAGCAGTACTTC.

This clone was found once. The gene calls are TRBV11-3 and TRBJ2-5; D is possibly TRBD2 (6 bases). The length of the CDR3 is 14 residues. Per germline, CDR1 SGHNT and CDR2 YENEEA. V lost 4 bases and J lost 6, with 15 bases in between. DNA for the CDR3: TGTGCCAGCAGCTCGGGCGGCGGGGTGAAGACCCAGTACTTC. Translated: CASSSGGGVKTQYF.

For this clone: A junction end diverges from the germline sequence, so it may reflect a read error. The V call is TRBV7-7, the J call TRBJ2-1, with a possible D match to TRBD2 (5 bases). CDR1 SSHAT and CDR2 FNYEAQ come from the germline V gene (reference sequence). The CDR3 totals 13 residues. The CDR3 loop reads CASSPDGGQEQFF. Written as DNA, the CDR3 is TGTGCTAGCAGCCCAGATGGCGGGCAGGAGCAGTTCTTC.

The chain employs TRBV28 and TRBJ1-3; 9 nucleotides align to TRBD1. CDR1 is MDHEN, CDR2 SYDVKM, per germline. V gave up 2 bases and J gave up 8 bases; unmatched junction bases: 7. This CDR3 has 15 amino acids. CDR3 nucleotide sequence: TGTGCCAGCAGTTTAAGAGGGACAGGGCTACACACCATATATTTT. It specifies CASSLRGTGLHTIYF.

This chain links TRBV24-1 with TRBJ1-2, with TRBD1 matching 7 bases. Germline V gene data show CDR1 as KGHDR and CDR2 as SFDVKD. V lost 3 bases to trimming and J lost 8 bases; unmatched junction nucleotides: 2. The CDR3 runs 12 residues. In DNA form, the CDR3 reads TGTGCCACCAGTGATCCGACAGGGGGCTACACCTTC. The encoded protein is CATSDPTGGYTF.

With regard to this clone: The junction and the germline gene differ at one end; a read error may be behind it. This chain joins TRBV9 and TRBJ1-1; weak D call: TRBD1 (6 bases). This CDR3 contains 19 residues. The germline CDR1 and CDR2 sequences are SGDLS and YYNGEE. CDR3 DNA sequence: TGTGCCAGCAGCGTAGGCCTTGGGGGAACAGGGCCCCGTGAGGCTGAGGCTTTCTTT. Translated: CASSVGLGGTGPREAEAFF.

The chain is built from TRBV5-1 and TRBJ1-2, with TRBD1 matching over 9 bases. The V and J ends lost 4 bases and 8 bases, in that order; junction bases with no gene match: 9. Germline loops: CDR1 SGHRS, CDR2 YFSETQ. The CDR3 is made up of 14 amino acids. The CDR3 loop reads CASSAVGQGEGYTF. In DNA, the CDR3 is TGCGCCAGCAGCGCCGTGGGACAGGGAGAAGGCTACACCTTC.

This clone was detected once. The genes are TRBV5-1 and TRBJ1-4; no definite D call. The CDR3 contains 14 residues. Germline assignment: CDR1 SGHRS and CDR2 YFSETQ. V lost 1 base, J lost 8 bases, and 12 bases lay in between. The CDR3, as DNA: TGCGCCAGCAGCTTGCGTCCGGCCCAGGAAAAACTGTTTTTT. Translated: CASSLRPAQEKLFF.

The rearrangement links TRBV10-1 to TRBJ2-1, with D tentatively TRBD1 or TRBD2 (5 bases each). Germline CDR1 and CDR2: WNHNN and SYGVQD (reference sequence). Deletions cut 10 bases from V and 6 bases from J, with 13 bases between. The length of the CDR3 is 12 residues. As DNA, the CDR3 is TGCGCCACCAAGGGGACCCTCAATGAGCAGTTCTTC. Its protein is CATKGTLNEQFF.

V is TRBV12-3 or TRBV12-4 and J is TRBJ2-2; no clear D gene. The CDR3 consists of 11 residues. Trimming removed 6 bases from V and 3 bases from J, with 2 bases in between. The DNA for the CDR3 is TGTGCCAGCAGAGACACCGGGGAGCTGTTTTTT. This sequence encodes CASRDTGELFF.

V and J are TRBV3-1 (or the pseudogene TRBV3-2) and TRBJ1-1; 8 nucleotides agree with TRBD1. Per the germline V gene, CDR1 is LGHDT and CDR2 is YNNKEL (reference sequence). This CDR3 comprises 18 residues. The J segment lost 5 bases and the V segment lost 1 base, leaving 15 bases of the junction unmatched. The CDR3 DNA reads as TGTGCCAGCAGCCAAGCCGGGGCCCAGGGGGCTTTAGAGACTGAAGCTTTCTTT. It specifies CASSQAGAQGALETEAFF.

The chain employs TRBV12-5 and TRBJ1-5, with 7 bases matching TRBD1. The CDR3 sequence is 16 residues long. Trimming at V came to 4 bases and at J to 3 bases, leaving 9 bases not matched to a gene. Germline lookup yields CDR1 LGHNT and CDR2 FRNRAP. In nucleotides, the CDR3 is TGTGCTAGTGGTTCCGACAGGGAATTCAACAATCAGCCCCAGCATTTT. Protein product: CASGSDREFNNQPQHF.

The V and J genes are TRBV12-3 or TRBV12-4 and TRBJ2-7; D ambiguous. Trimming left V 4 bases short and J 0 bases short, with 7 bases between. The CDR3 contains 13 residues. The CDR3 here is CASSYQSSYEQYF. The CDR3 DNA is TGTGCCAGCAGTTACCAGAGCTCCTACGAGCAGTACTTC.

This clone has ten or more counts. This chain joins TRBV4-2 and TRBJ2-3, with 11 nucleotides matching TRBD2. This CDR3 has 16 amino acids. V was clipped by 4 bases and J by 6 bases; unmatched bases: 9. In germline, CDR1 is LGHNA, CDR2 YNFKEQ. CDR3 nucleotide sequence: TGTGCCAGCAGCCCGGATATTAGCGGGGGGGCGGATACGCAGTATTTT. Amino acids: CASSPDISGGADTQYF.

The chain recombines TRBV7-2 with TRBJ2-4; the match to TRBD1 covers 8 bases. V shed 4 bases and J 13 bases; nucleotides not matched to a gene: 6. The CDR3 is 12 amino acids. CDR1 is SGHTA and CDR2 is FQGNSA in the germline V gene. The CDR3 region is CASSYQQGVQYF. The CDR3 DNA reads TGTGCCAGCAGCTATCAACAGGGGGTGCAGTACTTC.

The chain couples TRBV24-1 to TRBJ2-1, with 9 bases identical to TRBD2. Per the germline V gene, CDR1 is KGHDR and CDR2 is SFDVKD. There are 17 residues in the CDR3. The V and J ends lost 2 bases and 5 bases, in that order; junction bases with no gene match: 9. The CDR3 is CATSDSRGLAKHNEQFF. The CDR3 region has the DNA TGTGCCACCAGTGATTCCCGGGGACTAGCCAAACACAATGAGCAGTTCTTC.

The V and J genes are TRBV7-3 and TRBJ2-2, with D maybe TRBD1 (5 bases). V gave up 8 bases and J gave up 3 bases, with 13 bases separating them. This CDR3 has 14 residues. Germline CDR1 SGHTA, CDR2 FQGTGA. CDR3 residues: CASSPSRDTGELFF. The CDR3 DNA reads as TGTGCCAGCTCACCCTCCAGGGACACCGGGGAGCTGTTTTTT.

Comment on this clone: Other nucleotide sequences in the sample specify the same CDR3. This chain uses TRBV11-3 with TRBJ2-2, with 10 bases matching TRBD2. Per germline, CDR1 SGHNT and CDR2 YENEEA. The CDR3 is 16 amino acids. V lost 5 bases, J lost 5 bases, and 8 bases stayed unmatched. The CDR3 is CASSLVAGGRTGELFF. Here the CDR3 DNA reads TGTGCCAGCAGCCTGGTAGCGGGGGGTCGGACCGGGGAGCTGTTTTTT.

This chain links TRBV4-3 with TRBJ2-5, with 7 bases aligning to TRBD2. Germline lookup yields CDR1 LGHNA and CDR2 YSLEER. J lost 5 bases, V lost 0 bases, and 9 bases had no gene match. This CDR3 region has 16 residues. CDR3 sequence: CASSQDYGGSAETQYF. The CDR3 DNA is TGCGCCAGCAGCCAAGATTACGGCGGGAGTGCCGAGACCCAGTACTTC.